This T cell receptor beta chain came from a study of shared clonotypes between healthy human individuals. The V and J ends lost 0 bases and 1 base respectively, with 7 bases between them. The CDR3 is 14 amino acids. Germline V gene sequence: CDR1 SGHNT, CDR2 YYREEE (reference sequence). On this clone itself: Its antigen is unidentified.

General study results and limits: Generation of non-shared clonotypes was less probable than generation of clonotypes shared by all four donors.

There were only Caucasian adults among the donors, and all lived in Nashville, Tennessee. Only in-frame clones appear in the TCRdb table, and some are missing; sequencing was by immunoSEQ multiplex PCR. Of about 2.4 million clones in the sample, over 85% were seen once. J is TRBJ1-1 and V is TRBV5-4; no firm D call. This clonotype was obtained from a young man in good health. Some clones in this sample may be carry-over from other donors' samples. The specimen was naive CD4+ T cells from PBMCs. The subset is: CD45RA+ positively selected. CDR3 nucleotides: TGTGCCAGCAGCTTGGCCGGAGAGAACACTGAAGCTTTCTTT. It is translated as CASSLAGENTEAFF.